This T cell receptor (beta chain) was sequenced for a study of blood T cell repertoires in COVID-19. As for the study in general: Collection of acute and convalescent COVID-19 samples took place in the United States, Italy and Spain. T cells, B-cell-depleted T cells, or PBMCs provided the cDNA or gDNA that served as material.

Germline V CDR1 and CDR2: SGHDN, FVKESK. CDR3 length equals 13 residues. V was shortened by 6 bases and J by 3 bases, with 12 bases between the two germline ends. The assay was immunoSEQ multiplex PCR, and TCRdb's table has in-frame clones only and misses some. Found here are 150,000 to 200,000 clones, 88% of them singletons; the top ten hold approximately 9%. The TCR sequence derives from a woman aged 18-29 years who had recovered from COVID-19. The material sequenced was PBMCs or T cells enriched from blood (not recorded which). This rearrangement joins TRBV14 to TRBJ2-7; D is ambiguous. CDR3 coding DNA: TGTGCCAGCAGTTTATACATGAACTACGAGCAGTACTTC. Translation: CASSLYMNYEQYF.